These 16 T cell receptor beta chains were sequenced from one sample in a study of blood T cell repertoires in COVID-19. Assay used: immunoSEQ multiplex PCR; TCRdb lists only in-frame clones, some missing. The sample holds 40,000 to 50,000 clones; roughly nine tenths are singletons and the top ten take around a fifth. Material: peripheral blood. All receptors come from a man aged 45-65 years with active COVID-19.

The rearrangement links TRBV7-3 to TRBJ2-7, with 11 nucleotides matching TRBD2. Per germline, CDR1 SGHTA and CDR2 FQGTGA. J lost 6 bases, V lost 5 bases, and 6 bases had no gene match. The CDR3 is made up of 14 amino acids. CDR3 sequence reads: CASSPSSGRVEQYF. The CDR3 DNA is TGTGCCAGCAGCCCCAGTAGCGGGAGGGTCGAGCAGTACTTC.

This sequence joins TRBV9 and TRBJ2-2; D is possibly TRBD2 (5 bases). The length of the CDR3 is 15 residues. V lost 1 base and J 3 bases, leaving 10 bases between the germline ends. The V gene's germline CDR1 is SGDLS and CDR2 YYNGEE. In DNA, the CDR3 is TGTGCCAGCAGCGTAATTAGCGATGACACCGGGGAGCTGTTTTTT. This translates into CASSVISDDTGELFF.

The CDR3 DNA is TGCGCCAGCAGCCAAGAAGGTACTAGCGGCTACGAGCAGTACTTC. Its protein is CASSQEGTSGYEQYF. The rearrangement links TRBV4-3 to TRBJ2-7; 8 bases fit TRBD2. The CDR3 has 15 residues. After removal of 0 bases from V and 3 bases from J, the junction contained 4 bases not matched to a gene. Germline assignment: CDR1 LGHNA and CDR2 YSLEER.

The V gene is TRBV12-3 or TRBV12-4, the J gene TRBJ2-3; possibly TRBD1 for D (6 bases). The V and J ends lost 3 bases and 3 bases respectively, with 7 bases between them. The CDR3 sequence is 13 residues long. The DNA for the CDR3 is TGTGCCAGCAGTTTTGACAGGACAGATACGCAGTATTTT. Translated, it gives CASSFDRTDTQYF.

V gene TRBV4-2 combines with J gene TRBJ2-1; D gene uncertain. The germline gives CDR1 LGHNA, CDR2 YNFKEQ. This CDR3 contains 16 residues. V was cut by 4 bases and J by 0 bases, with 13 bases left in between. As DNA, the CDR3 is TGTGCCAGCAGCCGAGCCGACGGAGTCTCCTACAATGAGCAGTTCTTC. Its protein product is CASSRADGVSYNEQFF.

The rearrangement links TRBV28 to TRBJ2-7, with D hard to call. Per the germline V gene, CDR1 is MDHEN and CDR2 is SYDVKM. The CDR3 is 15 residues long. Trimming shortened V by 6 bases and J by 0 bases, and 15 bases separated the two germline ends. As DNA, the CDR3 is TGTGCCAGCAGCCCCCCAATTGGAGCCTCCTACGAGCAGTACTTC. As protein: CASSPPIGASYEQYF.

The chain recombines TRBV6-5 with TRBJ1-5, with TRBD1 matching 9 bases. CDR3 length equals 15 residues. The junction had 10 bases not matched to a gene; V was cut back by 8 bases and J by 5 bases. Per germline, CDR1 MNHEY and CDR2 SVGAGI. The CDR3 DNA reads TGTGCCAGCGCCGGGACAGGGAACTGGGATCAGCCCCAGCATTTT. It specifies CASAGTGNWDQPQHF.

V and J are TRBV6-4 and TRBJ2-1; TRBD1 is a possible D gene (7 bases). CDR3 length equals 12 residues. V was clipped by 4 bases and J by 7 bases, with 8 bases between them. Germline CDR1 and CDR2: MRHNA and SNTAGT. CDR3 sequence reads: CASSAGGNEQFF. The CDR3 DNA reads as TGTGCCAGCAGTGCAGGGGGGAATGAGCAGTTCTTC.

The chain joins TRBV5-4 to TRBJ2-2; 14 nucleotides agree with TRBD2. This CDR3 contains 16 residues. Germline V gene data show CDR1 as SGHNT and CDR2 as YYREEE (reference sequence). V shed 4 bases and J 5 bases; nucleotides not matched to a gene: 4. The CDR3 region is CASSIGTSGRTGELFF. CDR3 DNA sequence: TGTGCCAGCAGCATAGGGACTAGCGGGAGAACCGGGGAGCTGTTTTTT.

V is TRBV30 and J is TRBJ1-6, with D maybe TRBD1 (6 bases). Trimming removed 8 bases from V and 7 bases from J, with 12 bases in between. Germline V lookup: CDR1 GTSNPN, CDR2 SVGIG (reference sequence). The CDR3 totals 12 residues. The CDR3 DNA follows: TGTGCCCGAGGACAGATCAATTCACCCCTCCACTTT. Amino acids: CARGQINSPLHF.

The J gene is TRBJ2-7, the V gene TRBV30; 10 nucleotides match TRBD1. The CDR3 is made up of 14 amino acids. V lost 4 bases, J lost 6 bases, and 9 bases stayed unmatched. In germline, CDR1 is GTSNPN, CDR2 SVGIG (reference sequence). CDR3 DNA sequence: TGTGCCTGGACCGAGGGACAGGGGATTTCCGAGCAGTACTTC. Its protein is CAWTEGQGISEQYF.

The chain combines TRBV6-5 with TRBJ1-5; a possible D gene is TRBD1 (5 bases). CDR3 size: 12 residues. The V gene's germline CDR1 is MNHEY and CDR2 SVGAGI. Between the trimmed V and J ends, which lost 11 bases and 7 bases, there was a span of 15 bases. The CDR3 reads CAPWGEGQPQHF. DNA for the CDR3: TGTGCCCCCTGGGGGGAAGGACAGCCCCAGCATTTT.

The chain links TRBV21-1 to TRBJ2-7; the DNA was not used to check the table's D call, TRBD1. TRBV21-1 counts as a pseudogene. The length of the CDR3 is 14 residues. The CDR3 loop reads CASSPLDISYEQYF. CDR3 sequence (DNA): TGTGCCAGCAGCCCCCTTGACATTTCCTACGAGCAGTACTTC.

This chain joins TRBV3-1 (or the pseudogene TRBV3-2) and TRBJ2-7; D possibly corresponds to TRBD1 (5 bases). Germline V gives CDR1 LGHDT, CDR2 YNNKEL (reference sequence). The CDR3 totals 14 residues. The V end lost 4 bases, the J end lost 3 bases, and 13 bases lay between the germline ends. The CDR3, as DNA: TGTGCCAGCAGCCTAAAGGCAGGGATCTACGAGCAGTACTTC. Its translation is CASSLKAGIYEQYF.

The chain carries TRBV7-9 and TRBJ1-1; no firm D call. The CDR3 is made up of 15 amino acids. Germline V gene sequence: CDR1 SEHNR, CDR2 FQNEAQ (reference sequence). The V end lost 2 bases, the J end lost 4 bases, and 14 bases lay between the germline ends. CDR3 nucleotide sequence: TGTGCCAGCAGCTTAAGAGATGGGCTTCTCACTGAAGCTTTCTTT. Its protein is CASSLRDGLLTEAFF.

This chain joins TRBV19 and TRBJ2-7; 11 bases match TRBD2. In germline, CDR1 is LNHDA, CDR2 SQIVND (reference sequence). Trimming cost V 3 bases and J 3 bases; bases outside gene matches: 4. This CDR3 region has 15 residues. Here the CDR3 DNA reads TGTGCCAGTAGTATGTCTACTAGCGGGAGCTACGAGCAGTACTTC. Its translation: CASSMSTSGSYEQYF.